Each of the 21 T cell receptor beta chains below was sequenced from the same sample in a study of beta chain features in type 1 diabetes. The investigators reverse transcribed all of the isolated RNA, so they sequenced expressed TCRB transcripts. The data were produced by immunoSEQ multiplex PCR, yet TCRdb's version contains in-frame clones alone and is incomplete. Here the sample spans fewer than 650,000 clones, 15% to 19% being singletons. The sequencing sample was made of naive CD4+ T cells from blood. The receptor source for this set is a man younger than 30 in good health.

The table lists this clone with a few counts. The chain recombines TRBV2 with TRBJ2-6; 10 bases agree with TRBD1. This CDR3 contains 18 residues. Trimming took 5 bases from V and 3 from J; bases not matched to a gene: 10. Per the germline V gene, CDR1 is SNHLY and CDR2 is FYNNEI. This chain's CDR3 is CASSHTPDRGRGANVLTF. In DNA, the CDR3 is TGTGCCAGCAGTCATACTCCCGACAGGGGGCGTGGGGCCAACGTCCTGACTTTC.

CDR3 bases: TGTGCCTGGGAGGCAACAGCCAGATTAACTTTCTTT. This translates into CAWEATARLTFF. The chain couples TRBV30 to TRBJ1-1; D not certain. The V and J ends lost 5 bases and 12 bases respectively, with 19 bases between them. The V gene's germline CDR1 is GTSNPN and CDR2 SVGIG (reference sequence). The CDR3 totals 12 residues.

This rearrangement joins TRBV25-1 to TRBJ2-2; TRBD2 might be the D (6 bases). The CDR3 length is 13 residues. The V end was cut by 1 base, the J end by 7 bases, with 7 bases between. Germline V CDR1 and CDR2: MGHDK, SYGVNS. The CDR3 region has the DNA TGTGCCAGCAGTGAATTGGGAGGCGGGGAGCTGTTTTTT. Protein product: CASSELGGGELFF. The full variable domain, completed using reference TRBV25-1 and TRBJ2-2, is EADIYQTPRYLVIGTGKKITLECSQTMGHDKMYWYQQDPGMELHLIHYSYGVNSTEKGDLSSESTVSRIRTEHFPLTLESARPSHTSQYLCASSELGGGELFFGEGSRLTVL.

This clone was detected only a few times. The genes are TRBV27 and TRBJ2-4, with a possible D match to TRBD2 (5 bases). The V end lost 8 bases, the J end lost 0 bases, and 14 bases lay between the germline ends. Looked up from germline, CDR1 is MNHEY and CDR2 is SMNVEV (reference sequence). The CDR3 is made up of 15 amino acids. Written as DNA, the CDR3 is TGTGCCAGCCAATCTAGCAGACCAGCCAAAAACATTCAGTACTTC. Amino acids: CASQSSRPAKNIQYF.

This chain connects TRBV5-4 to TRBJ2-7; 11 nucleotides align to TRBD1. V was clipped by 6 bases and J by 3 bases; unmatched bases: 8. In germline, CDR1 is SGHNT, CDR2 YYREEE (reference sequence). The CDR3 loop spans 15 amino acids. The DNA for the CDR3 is TGTGCCAGCACCTTCCTAGGGACAGGGGGCTACGAGCAGTACTTC. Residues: CASTFLGTGGYEQYF.

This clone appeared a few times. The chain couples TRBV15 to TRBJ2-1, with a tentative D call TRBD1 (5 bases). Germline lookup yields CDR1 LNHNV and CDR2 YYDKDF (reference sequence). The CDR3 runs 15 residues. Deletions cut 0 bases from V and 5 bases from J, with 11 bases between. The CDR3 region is CATSREGRQNNEQFF. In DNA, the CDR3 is TGTGCCACCAGCAGAGAAGGAAGACAGAACAATGAGCAGTTCTTC.

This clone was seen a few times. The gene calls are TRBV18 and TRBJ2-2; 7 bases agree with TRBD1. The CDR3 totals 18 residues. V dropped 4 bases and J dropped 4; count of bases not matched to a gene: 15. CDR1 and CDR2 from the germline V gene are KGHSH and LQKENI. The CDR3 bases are TGTGCCAGCTCACACACAAGACCGTCAGGGGGAAGCACCGGGGAGCTGTTTTTT. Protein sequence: CASSHTRPSGGSTGELFF.

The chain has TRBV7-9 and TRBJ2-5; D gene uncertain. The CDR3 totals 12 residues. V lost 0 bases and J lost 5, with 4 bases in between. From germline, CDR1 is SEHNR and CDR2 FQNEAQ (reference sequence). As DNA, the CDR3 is TGTGCCAGCAGCTTAGCGGTCGAGACCCAGTACTTC. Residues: CASSLAVETQYF.

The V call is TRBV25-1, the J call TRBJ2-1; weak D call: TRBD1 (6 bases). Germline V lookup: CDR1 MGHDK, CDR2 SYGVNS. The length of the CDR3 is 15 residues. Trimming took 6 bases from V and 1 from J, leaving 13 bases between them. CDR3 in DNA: TGTGCCAGCAGCGCCCCGGGACAATCCTACAATGAGCAGTTCTTC. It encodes CASSAPGQSYNEQFF.

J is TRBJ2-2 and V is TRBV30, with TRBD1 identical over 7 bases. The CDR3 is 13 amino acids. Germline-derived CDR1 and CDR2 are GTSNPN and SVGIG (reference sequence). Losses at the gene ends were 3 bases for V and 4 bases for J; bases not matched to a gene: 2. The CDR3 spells CAWRTGSTGELFF. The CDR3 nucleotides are TGTGCCTGGAGGACAGGGTCCACCGGGGAGCTGTTTTTT.

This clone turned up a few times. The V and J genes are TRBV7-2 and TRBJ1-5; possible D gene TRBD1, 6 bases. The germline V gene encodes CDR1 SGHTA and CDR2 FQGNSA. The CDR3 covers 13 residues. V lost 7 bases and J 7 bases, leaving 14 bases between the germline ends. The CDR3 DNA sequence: TGTGCCAGCACCCCAGGGGTTGGACAGCCCCAGCATTTT. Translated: CASTPGVGQPQHF.

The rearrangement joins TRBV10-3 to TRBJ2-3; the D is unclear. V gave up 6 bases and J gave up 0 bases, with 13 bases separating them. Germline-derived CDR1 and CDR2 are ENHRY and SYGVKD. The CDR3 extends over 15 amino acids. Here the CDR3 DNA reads TGTGCCATCAGAGACGATAGGCGCAGCACAGATACGCAGTATTTT. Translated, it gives CAIRDDRRSTDTQYF.

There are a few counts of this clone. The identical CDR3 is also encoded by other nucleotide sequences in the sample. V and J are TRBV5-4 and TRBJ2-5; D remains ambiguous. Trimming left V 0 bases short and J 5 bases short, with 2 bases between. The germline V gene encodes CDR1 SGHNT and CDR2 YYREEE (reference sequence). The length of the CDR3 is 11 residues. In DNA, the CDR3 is TGTGCCAGCAGCTTGGAGGAGACCCAGTACTTC. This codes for CASSLEETQYF.

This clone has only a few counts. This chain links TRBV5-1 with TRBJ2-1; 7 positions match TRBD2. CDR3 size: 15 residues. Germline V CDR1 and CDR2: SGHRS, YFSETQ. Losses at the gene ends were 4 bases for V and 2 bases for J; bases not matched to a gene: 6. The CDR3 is CASSPLAGPYNEQFF. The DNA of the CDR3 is TGCGCCAGCAGCCCATTAGCGGGCCCCTACAATGAGCAGTTCTTC.

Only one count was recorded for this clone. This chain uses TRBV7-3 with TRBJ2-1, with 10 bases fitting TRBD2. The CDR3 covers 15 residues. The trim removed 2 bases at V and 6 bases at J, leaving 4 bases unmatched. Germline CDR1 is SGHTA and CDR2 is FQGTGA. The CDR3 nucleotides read TGTGCCAGCAGCTTAGAACTAGCGGGGTCCAATGAGCAGTTCTTC. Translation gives CASSLELAGSNEQFF. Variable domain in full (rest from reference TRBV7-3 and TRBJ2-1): GAGVSQTPSNKVTEKGKYVELRCDPISGHTALYWYRQSLGQGPEFLIYFQGTGAADDSGLPNDRFFAVRPEGSVSTLKIQRTERGDSAVYLCASSLELAGSNEQFFGPGTRLTVL.

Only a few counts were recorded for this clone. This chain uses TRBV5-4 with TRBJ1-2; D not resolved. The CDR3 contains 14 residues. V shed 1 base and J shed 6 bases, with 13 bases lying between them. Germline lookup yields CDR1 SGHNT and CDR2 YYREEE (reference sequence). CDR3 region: CASSLSGNRHGYTF. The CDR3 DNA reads TGTGCCAGCAGCTTGTCGGGCAACCGCCATGGCTACACCTTC.

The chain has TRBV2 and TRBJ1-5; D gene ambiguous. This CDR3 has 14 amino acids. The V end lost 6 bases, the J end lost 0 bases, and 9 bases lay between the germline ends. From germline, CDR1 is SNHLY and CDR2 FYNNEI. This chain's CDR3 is CASSQVYSNQPQHF. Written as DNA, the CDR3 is TGTGCCAGCAGCCAGGTTTATAGCAATCAGCCCCAGCATTTT.

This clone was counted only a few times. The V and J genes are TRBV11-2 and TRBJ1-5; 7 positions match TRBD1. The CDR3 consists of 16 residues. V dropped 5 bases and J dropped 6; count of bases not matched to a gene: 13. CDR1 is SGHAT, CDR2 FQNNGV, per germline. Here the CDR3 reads CASSPHRGPPGQPQHF. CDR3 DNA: TGTGCCAGCAGCCCTCATAGGGGGCCCCCTGGTCAGCCCCAGCATTTT.

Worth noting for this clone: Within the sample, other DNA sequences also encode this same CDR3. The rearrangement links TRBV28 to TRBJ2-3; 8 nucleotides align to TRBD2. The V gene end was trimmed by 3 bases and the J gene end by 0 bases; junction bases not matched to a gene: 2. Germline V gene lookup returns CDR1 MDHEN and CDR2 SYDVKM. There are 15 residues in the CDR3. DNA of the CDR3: TGTGCCAGCAGTTTGCCTAGCGGGAGCACAGATACGCAGTATTTT. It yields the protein CASSLPSGSTDTQYF.

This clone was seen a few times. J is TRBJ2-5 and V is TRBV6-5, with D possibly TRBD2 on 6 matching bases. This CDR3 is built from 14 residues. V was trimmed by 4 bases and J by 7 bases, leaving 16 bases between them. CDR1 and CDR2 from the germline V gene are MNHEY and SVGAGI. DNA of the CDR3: TGTGCCAGCAGTTTAGGTCCCGGGAGTGGGACCCAGTACTTC. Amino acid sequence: CASSLGPGSGTQYF.

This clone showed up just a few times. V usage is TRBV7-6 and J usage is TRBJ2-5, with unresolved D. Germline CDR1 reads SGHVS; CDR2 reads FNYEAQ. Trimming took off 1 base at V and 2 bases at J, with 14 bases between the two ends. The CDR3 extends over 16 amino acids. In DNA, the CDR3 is TGTGCCAGCAGCTTAGAGTCCAGTGGGGTACAAGAGACCCAGTACTTC. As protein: CASSLESSGVQETQYF.